A single sample gave rise to the 22 T cell receptor beta chains below, sequenced in a study of T cells in Graves' hyperthyroidism and ophthalmopathy. RNA transcripts gave rise to amplified TCR beta CDR3 regions. When the TCR CDR3 underwent first-round RT-PCR, the HTBI primer set was used. One entry per CDR3 protein results from TCRdb running MiXCR on the multiplex PCR reads. The data contain approximately 630,000 distinct CDR3 sequences, 15% to 20% of them singletons. Specimen: blood. All receptors derive from a woman aged 30 to 39 with Graves' hyperthyroidism.

To note about this clonotype: A much larger clone sits a single nucleotide away, making a read error possible. This chain uses TRBV24-1 with TRBJ2-7; D is unclear. The CDR3 covers 13 residues. From germline, CDR1 is KGHDR and CDR2 SFDVKD. The CDR3 loop is CATSDPGSYERYF. CDR3 in DNA: TGTGCCACCAGTGATCCGGGTAGCTACGAGCGGTACTTC.

V is TRBV30 and J is TRBJ2-7; tentatively, D is TRBD2 (6 bases). V gave up 2 bases and J gave up 3 bases, with 17 bases separating them. There are 15 residues in the CDR3. In germline, CDR1 is GTSNPN, CDR2 SVGIG (reference sequence). This CDR3 reads CAWSPSTRIRYEQYF. In DNA, the CDR3 is TGTGCCTGGAGTCCTTCGACTAGAATCCGCTACGAGCAGTACTTC.

This clonotype appeared a few times. The gene calls are TRBV9 and TRBJ2-2; D possibly corresponds to TRBD2 (6 bases). CDR1 is SGDLS and CDR2 is YYNGEE in the germline V gene. The CDR3 length is 15 residues. V lost 0 bases and J lost 5, with 11 bases in between. Here the CDR3 DNA reads TGTGCCAGCAGCGTAGAAGGTAGCGGAACCGGGGAGCTGTTTTTT. Protein: CASSVEGSGTGELFF.

This rearrangement joins TRBV20-1 to TRBJ1-4; D is unclear. This CDR3 is built from 14 residues. Germline V lookup: CDR1 DFQATT, CDR2 SNEGSKA (reference sequence). The V end lost 0 bases, the J end lost 7 bases, and 12 bases lay between the germline ends. The CDR3 reads CSARDRRILEKLFF. CDR3 DNA: TGCAGTGCTAGAGACCGGCGGATCCTTGAAAAACTGTTTTTT.

Many counts were recorded for this clonotype. The chain couples TRBV3-1 to TRBJ2-2; D is possibly TRBD1 or TRBD2 (6 bases each). The CDR3 runs 15 residues. Germline CDR1 and CDR2: LGHDT and YNNKEL (reference sequence). V gave up 2 bases and J gave up 7 bases, with 14 bases separating them. The CDR3 nucleotides are TGTGCCAGCAGCCAACTGAAACAGGGAGGCGGGGAGCTGTTTTTT. Residues: CASSQLKQGGGELFF.

V gene TRBV4-1 combines with J gene TRBJ2-1; 9 nucleotides match TRBD2. This CDR3 has 19 residues. Germline CDR1 reads MGHRA; CDR2 reads YSYEKL. V shed 1 base and J 0 bases; nucleotides not matched to a gene: 10. The CDR3 sequence is CASSQGLAGFKSSYNEQFF. The CDR3 nucleotides are TGCGCCAGCAGCCAAGGGCTAGCGGGATTCAAAAGCTCCTACAATGAGCAGTTCTTC.

This clonotype was observed many times. The chain is built from TRBV12-3 or TRBV12-4 and TRBJ1-3; D is unclear. This CDR3 is 16 amino acids long. V was pared by 6 bases and J by 0 bases, with 15 bases between. CDR3 loop: CASSRPQPASGNTIYF. In nucleotides, the CDR3 is TGTGCCAGCAGCCGACCTCAACCGGCCTCTGGAAACACCATATATTTT.

The chain employs TRBV28 and TRBJ1-1; D unclear. The CDR3 totals 15 residues. V lost 6 bases and J 0 bases, leaving 14 bases between the germline ends. CDR1 is MDHEN, CDR2 SYDVKM, per germline. The CDR3, as DNA: TGTGCCAGCAGGGCAGAACTACACATGAACACTGAAGCTTTCTTT. It encodes CASRAELHMNTEAFF.

This clonotype was recorded a few times. The chain links TRBV5-4 to TRBJ2-5, with 7 bases lining up with TRBD1. Trimming took 4 bases from V and 4 from J; bases not matched to a gene: 10. The CDR3 is made up of 15 amino acids. In germline, CDR1 is SGHNT, CDR2 YYREEE (reference sequence). CDR3 sequence reads: CASSPGDSLRETQYF. The CDR3 DNA sequence: TGTGCCAGCAGCCCCGGGGACAGCTTGAGAGAGACCCAGTACTTC.

This clonotype was seen ten or more times. The chain recombines TRBV28 with TRBJ2-7; the match to TRBD1 covers 8 bases. Losses at the gene ends were 8 bases for V and 2 bases for J; bases not matched to a gene: 5. This CDR3 spans 13 amino acids. The germline V gene encodes CDR1 MDHEN and CDR2 SYDVKM. The DNA of the CDR3 is TGTGCCAGCTTTGGACAGGGTCCCTACGAGCAGTACTTC. Its translation is CASFGQGPYEQYF. The full variable domain, in which reference TRBV28 and TRBJ2-7 provide the parts outside the CDR3, is DVKVTQSSRYLVKRTGEKVFLECVQDMDHENMFWYRQDPGLGLRLIYFSYDVKMKEKGDIPEGYSVSREKKERFSLILESASTNQTSMYLCASFGQGPYEQYFGPGTRLTVT.

For the CDR3, the DNA is TGTGCCAGCAGTTTAGCGACAGGAGTTTGGGACTCCTACAATGAGCAGTTCTTC. Translation: CASSLATGVWDSYNEQFF. This chain links TRBV12-3 or TRBV12-4 with TRBJ2-1, with a possible D match to TRBD1 (6 bases). The CDR3 runs 18 residues. Trimming removed 0 bases at V and 0 bases at J, with 15 bases between.

This clonotype has only a few counts. The gene calls are TRBV6-2 or TRBV6-3 and TRBJ2-2; no clear D gene. Deletions cut 10 bases from V and 1 base from J, with 16 bases between. There are 15 residues in the CDR3. Looked up from germline, CDR1 is MNHEY and CDR2 is SVGEGT. CDR3 in amino acids: CATSPGWQNTGELFF. The CDR3 nucleotides read TGTGCCACCTCCCCCGGCTGGCAGAACACCGGGGAGCTGTTTTTT.

A few counts support this clonotype. The V call is TRBV4-2, the J call TRBJ1-1, with D possibly being TRBD1 (5 bases). Germline V lookup: CDR1 LGHNA, CDR2 YNFKEQ. The V end was cut by 0 bases, the J end by 8 bases, with 10 bases between. This CDR3 spans 13 amino acids. In DNA form, the CDR3 reads TGTGCCAGCAGCCAAGATGGGGCTCGGGAAGCTTTCTTT. Its translation: CASSQDGAREAFF.

The V and J genes are TRBV12-3 or TRBV12-4 and TRBJ2-2, with D possibly TRBD1 on 6 matching bases. Deletions cut 6 bases from V and 5 bases from J, with 13 bases between. The CDR3 spans 14 residues. CDR3 nucleotides: TGTGCCAGCAGCCGGACAGTTTTGACCGGGGAGCTGTTTTTT. It yields the protein CASSRTVLTGELFF.

The chain combines TRBV14 with TRBJ2-4, with D unclear. The germline CDR1 and CDR2 sequences are SGHDN and FVKESK. The germline V and J ends were trimmed by 1 base and 7 bases, with 20 bases remaining between them. The CDR3 extends over 17 amino acids. The chain's CDR3 is CASSQGWREDSRNIQYF. CDR3 sequence (DNA): TGTGCCAGCAGCCAAGGGTGGCGAGAAGATTCTAGGAACATTCAGTACTTC. The full variable domain, rest sourced from reference TRBV14 and TRBJ2-4, is EAGVTQFPSHSVIEKGQTVTLRCDPISGHDNLYWYRRVMGKEIKFLLHFVKESKQDESGMPNNRFLAERTGGTYSTLKVQPAELEDSGVYFCASSQGWREDSRNIQYFGAGTRLSVL.

This clonotype was observed many times. The J gene is TRBJ2-5, the V gene TRBV9; 9 bases are a match to TRBD2. Per the germline V gene, CDR1 is SGDLS and CDR2 is YYNGEE. V was pared by 2 bases and J by 4 bases, with 6 bases of the junction left unmatched. The CDR3 is made up of 15 amino acids. CDR3 amino acids: CASSVGGRAIETQYF. DNA for the CDR3: TGTGCCAGCAGCGTCGGCGGGAGGGCGATAGAGACCCAGTACTTC.

CDR3 DNA: TGTGCCAGCAGTTTAATAGCGCCCACCGGGGAGCTGTTTTTT. This translates into CASSLIAPTGELFF. V gene TRBV12-3 or TRBV12-4 combines with J gene TRBJ2-2; possibly TRBD2 for D (5 bases). There are 14 residues in the CDR3. V lost 2 bases and J lost 4, with 8 bases in between.

Ten or more counts support this clonotype. The gene calls are TRBV27 and TRBJ2-7; D gene uncertain. Deletions cut 2 bases from V and 1 base from J, with 18 bases between. The length of the CDR3 is 17 residues. Germline assignment: CDR1 MNHEY and CDR2 SMNVEV (reference sequence). The CDR3 spells CASSLRAAQRYSYEQYF. The CDR3 region has the DNA TGTGCCAGCAGTTTACGGGCAGCCCAACGGTATTCCTACGAGCAGTACTTC.

This clonotype has more than one count but fewer than ten. The chain recombines TRBV20-1 with TRBJ2-2; TRBD2 might be the D (6 bases). Germline CDR1 and CDR2: DFQATT and SNEGSKA (reference sequence). Trimming took 5 bases from V and 5 from J, leaving 18 bases between them. There are 15 residues in the CDR3. CDR3 loop: CSAYTGARVTGELFF. CDR3 bases: TGCAGTGCTTATACGGGAGCGAGGGTGACCGGGGAGCTGTTTTTT.

This clonotype was counted at least ten times. This sequence joins TRBV20-1 and TRBJ2-5, with no clear D. The V end was cut by 3 bases, the J end by 1 base, with 12 bases between. CDR3 size: 14 residues. The germline V gene has CDR1 DFQATT and CDR2 SNEGSKA (reference sequence). The CDR3 spells CSARFQAVQETQYF. CDR3 in DNA: TGCAGTGCTAGGTTCCAGGCGGTCCAAGAGACCCAGTACTTC.

This clonotype was detected ten times or more. The gene calls are TRBV30 and TRBJ1-2; TRBD1 aligns across 12 bases. Trimming removed 5 bases from V and 7 bases from J; junction bases left unmatched: 5. The CDR3 totals 13 residues. CDR1 GTSNPN and CDR2 SVGIG come from the germline V gene (reference sequence). CDR3 DNA sequence: TGTGCCTGGGGGACAGGGGGCTCCGGTGGCTACACCTTC. Protein sequence: CAWGTGGSGGYTF. The variable domain in full, with the rest retrieved from reference TRBV30 and TRBJ1-2, is SQTIHQWPATLVQPVGSPLSLECTVEGTSNPNLYWYRQAAGRGLQLLFYSVGIGQISSEVPQNLSASRPQDRQFILSSKKLLLSDSGFYLCAWGTGGSGGYTFGSGTRLTVV.

This clonotype appeared many times. This chain joins TRBV2 and TRBJ1-5; a possible D gene is TRBD1 (5 bases). The CDR3 consists of 19 residues. CDR1 is SNHLY, CDR2 FYNNEI, per germline. V lost 3 bases, J lost 2 bases, and 23 bases lay in between. Here the CDR3 reads CASSEWGSGTEFGNQPQHF. The CDR3 bases are TGTGCCAGCAGTGAGTGGGGCAGTGGGACTGAATTCGGCAATCAGCCCCAGCATTTT.